Below are 10 T cell receptor beta chains sequenced from a single sample in a study of T cells in Graves' hyperthyroidism and ophthalmopathy (dated by TCRdb to between 2018 and 2021). Library construction relied on multiplex PCR. The sequencing machine was an Illumina HiSeq 2000. TCR beta CDR3 regions were amplified from RNA transcripts. The first round of RT-PCR for the TCR CDR3 was performed with the HTBI primer set and the Qiagen OneStep RT-PCR kit. TCRdb handled the public reads itself, with Q25 trimming in fastp and clone calling in MiXCR, and kept productive beta chains. Every distinct CDR3 protein forms one entry, paired with its most common genes and DNA. The sample table records about 840,000 distinct CDR3 sequences; 38% of these occur just once. More than 7% of the sample rests with the top ten. The sequenced sample consisted of blood. These receptors were collected from a man between 18 and 35 years old with Graves' hyperthyroidism.

This clonotype occurred a few times. This chain joins TRBV5-1 and TRBJ2-5; tentatively, D is TRBD1 or TRBD2 (5 bases each). Per the germline V gene, CDR1 is SGHRS and CDR2 is YFSETQ. There are 16 residues in the CDR3. V dropped 5 bases and J dropped 1 base, with 18 bases sitting between them. The CDR3 region is CASSGEGTLVQETQYF. Written as DNA, the CDR3 is TGCGCCAGCAGTGGCGAGGGGACGTTGGTCCAAGAGACCCAGTACTTC.

This chain connects TRBV28 to TRBJ2-5; TRBD1 aligns across 9 bases. Trimming at V came to 2 bases and at J to 3 bases, leaving 4 bases not matched to a gene. The CDR3 runs 15 residues. Germline V gives CDR1 MDHEN, CDR2 SYDVKM. CDR3 nucleotides: TGTGCCAGCAGTTTACCGGGACAGGGAGAAGAGACCCAGTACTTC. It codes for CASSLPGQGEETQYF.

This clonotype was found once. The CDR3 bases are TGTGCCAGCAGCCCCTTTGGGGGTGGAAACTACGAGCAGTACTTC. This sequence encodes CASSPFGGGNYEQYF. This rearrangement joins TRBV9 to TRBJ2-7, with D possibly called TRBD1 or TRBD2 (5 bases each). V lost 4 bases to trimming and J lost 3 bases, with 17 bases between them. Germline V lookup: CDR1 SGDLS, CDR2 YYNGEE. The CDR3 has 15 amino acids.

This clonotype was counted a few times. The CDR3 DNA reads as TGTGCCAGCGGCACTACTTCACCCATTAACTATGGCTACACCTTC. This gives the protein CASGTTSPINYGYTF. The chain has TRBV5-6 and TRBJ1-2; D call uncertain. CDR3 length: 15 amino acids. Trimming removed 7 bases from V and 1 base from J, with 17 bases in between. CDR1 is SGHDT, CDR2 YYEEEE, per germline.

The chain uses TRBV25-1 and TRBJ2-5, with 14 bases identical to TRBD2. V dropped 7 bases and J dropped 0; count of bases not matched to a gene: 10. CDR1 and CDR2 (germline): MGHDK, SYGVNS. The CDR3 consists of 18 residues. The CDR3 bases are TGTGCCAGCATGGGATCCGGGACTAGCGGGGGTAACCAAGAGACCCAGTACTTC. Its translation is CASMGSGTSGGNQETQYF. Based on the CDR3 plus reference TRBV25-1 and TRBJ2-5, the full variable domain is EADIYQTPRYLVIGTGKKITLECSQTMGHDKMYWYQQDPGMELHLIHYSYGVNSTEKGDLSSESTVSRIRTEHFPLTLESARPSHTSQYLCASMGSGTSGGNQETQYFGPGTRLLVL.

With respect to this clonotype: A much larger clone lies one base from this, so it may be a read error. V gene TRBV19 combines with J gene TRBJ1-4, with D hard to call. This CDR3 contains 12 residues. The V gene's germline CDR1 is LNHDA and CDR2 SQIVND (reference sequence). CDR3 nucleotide sequence: TGTGCCAGTAGTGACGGGAATGAAGAACTGTTTTTT. Its protein product is CASSDGNEELFF.

A few counts support this clonotype. The chain has TRBV15 and TRBJ2-2; D is possibly TRBD2 (7 bases). The CDR3 totals 19 residues. CDR1 is LNHNV, CDR2 YYDKDF, per germline (reference sequence). V was cut by 5 bases and J by 4 bases, with 26 bases left in between. The CDR3 loop is CATSEGRGTHRVGTGELFF. As DNA, the CDR3 is TGTGCCACCAGCGAAGGGAGGGGGACCCACAGGGTCGGCACCGGGGAGCTGTTTTTT.

This clonotype was found once. The chain links TRBV20-1 to TRBJ1-6; no firm D call. The CDR3 sequence is 14 residues long. CDR1 is DFQATT, CDR2 SNEGSKA, per germline (reference sequence). V dropped 6 bases and J dropped 7 bases, with 16 bases sitting between them. The CDR3 DNA reads as TGCAGTGCCTCTCCGACTAGCGGGAATTCACCCCTCCACTTT. This sequence encodes CSASPTSGNSPLHF.

This clonotype was seen at least ten times. The chain links TRBV7-9 to TRBJ1-1; D call uncertain. Looked up from germline, CDR1 is SEHNR and CDR2 is FQNEAQ (reference sequence). V was trimmed by 5 bases and J by 1 base, leaving 11 bases between them. This CDR3 is built from 14 residues. DNA of the CDR3: TGTGCCAGCAGCCCGACGGACCCGAACACTGAAGCTTTCTTT. Its protein is CASSPTDPNTEAFF.

There are a few counts of this clonotype. The V call is TRBV12-3 or TRBV12-4, the J call TRBJ1-1, with D possibly being TRBD1 (5 bases). Trimming cost V 2 bases and J 6 bases, with 7 bases left between them. CDR3 length: 12 residues. The CDR3 is CASSLPTAEAFF. CDR3 sequence (DNA): TGTGCCAGCAGTTTACCGACAGCTGAAGCTTTCTTT.